This entry describes one T cell receptor (beta chain). The data derive from a study of sequential checkpoint blockade in melanoma. Noted treatment: randomized to nivolumab then ipilimumab (arm A) or the reverse (arm B). PBMC sorting kept live CD3+CD8+ cells without CD19 or CD56. Per germline, CDR1 SEHNR and CDR2 FQNEAQ (reference sequence). V lost 2 bases to trimming and J lost 4 bases, with 17 bases between them. This CDR3 has 16 amino acids. Sequenced by immunoSEQ multiplex PCR; TCRdb stores in-frame clones only, minus some. The sample has 19,000 or so clones; around two thirds are singletons. This receptor was identified in a human donor with melanoma. The source material was CD8+ T cells sorted from blood (inferred from file names), sampled from a patient given nivolumab and ipilimumab in sequence. V usage is TRBV7-9 and J usage is TRBJ1-1; the D gene is possibly TRBD1 (6 bases). CDR3 loop: CASSLSRSRGGTEAFF. Here the CDR3 DNA reads TGTGCCAGCAGCTTATCGAGGAGCCGAGGGGGCACTGAAGCTTTCTTT.